A selection of T cell receptor beta chains follows, all from one sample in a study of T-cell reconstitution after alpha-beta-depleted transplantation in children. TCRdb used MiXCR to reprocess the PCR reads, holding one entry per CDR3 protein. The sample records about 980,000 distinct CDR3 sequences, around 30% being singletons. This specimen was PBMCs, mostly from graft donor cells, taken 360 days after TCRalphabeta/CD19-depleted stem cell transplant. Source of these receptors: a boy under three years old who had a stem cell transplant for SCID, so the T cells may come from the graft donor. Both conserved end residues are trimmed from each CDR3. The order of the fields is J gene, V gene, CDR3 protein.

J gene: TRBJ2-3; V gene: TRBV12-3/TRBV12-4; CDR3 protein: ASSLTRGGTDTQY
J gene: TRBJ1-2; V gene: TRBV7-9; CDR3 protein: ASAAGNYGYT
J gene: TRBJ1-2; V gene: TRBV12-3/TRBV12-4; CDR3 protein: ASSPDFYGYT
J gene: TRBJ1-2; V gene: TRBV12-3/TRBV12-4; CDR3 protein: ASSRTHGDGYT
J gene: TRBJ2-7; V gene: TRBV20-1; CDR3 protein: SAGGTGTVRGEQY
J gene: TRBJ1-1; V gene: TRBV12-3/TRBV12-4; CDR3 protein: ATKGGFGAEAF
J gene: TRBJ2-7; V gene: TRBV30; CDR3 protein: AWSEGQNYEQY
J gene: TRBJ2-1; V gene: TRBV6-1; CDR3 protein: ASRRQGDNNEQF
J gene: TRBJ2-7; V gene: TRBV29-1; CDR3 protein: SVDRGNGYEQY
J gene: TRBJ2-3; V gene: TRBV9; CDR3 protein: ASSPKEPSTDTQY
J gene: TRBJ2-7; V gene: TRBV28; CDR3 protein: ASSIDQTGTFLYEQY
J gene: TRBJ2-7; V gene: TRBV2; CDR3 protein: ASSTVAPSKQY
J gene: TRBJ2-1; V gene: TRBV5-1; CDR3 protein: ASSLGPGGEIYSFYNEQF
J gene: TRBJ2-2; V gene: TRBV7-2; CDR3 protein: ASSLAKIAGNLNTGELF
J gene: TRBJ1-6; V gene: TRBV12-5; CDR3 protein: ASGLYPGNRGNSPLH
J gene: TRBJ2-5; V gene: TRBV19; CDR3 protein: ASSIVGQETQY
J gene: TRBJ2-3; V gene: TRBV28; CDR3 protein: ASSRLGAWDTQY
J gene: TRBJ2-1; V gene: TRBV15; CDR3 protein: ATSRQGTVNYGNEQF
J gene: TRBJ2-1; V gene: TRBV29-1; CDR3 protein: SVEPNSVTAGQF
J gene: TRBJ2-7; V gene: TRBV9; CDR3 protein: ASSASRGSYEQY
J gene: TRBJ2-3; V gene: TRBV2; CDR3 protein: ASSAPTDHSTDTQY
J gene: TRBJ1-1; V gene: TRBV12-3/TRBV12-4; CDR3 protein: ASSTQVGGEAF
J gene: TRBJ1-5; V gene: TRBV28; CDR3 protein: ASRWTGSWGLNQPQH
J gene: TRBJ2-5; V gene: TRBV13; CDR3 protein: ASSKTETQY
J gene: TRBJ2-5; V gene: TRBV7-6; CDR3 protein: ASSLLAWVETQY
J gene: TRBJ2-7; V gene: TRBV5-1; CDR3 protein: ASSLIGRGYEQY
J gene: TRBJ2-5; V gene: TRBV27; CDR3 protein: ASTFYPPSSTKVY
J gene: TRBJ2-5; V gene: TRBV15; CDR3 protein: ATSRDLKTRDSYQETQY
J gene: TRBJ2-3; V gene: TRBV12-3/TRBV12-4; CDR3 protein: ASSGGYRNTDTQY
J gene: TRBJ2-3; V gene: TRBV10-3; CDR3 protein: AISGTILAGLEDTQY
J gene: TRBJ2-1; V gene: TRBV29-1; CDR3 protein: SVRPAERSGNEQF
J gene: TRBJ2-2; V gene: TRBV5-6; CDR3 protein: ASSFKRGTGELF
J gene: TRBJ1-5; V gene: TRBV5-1; CDR3 protein: ASSLVDGQPQH
J gene: TRBJ2-1; V gene: TRBV7-2; CDR3 protein: ASRGIAGGKNEQF
J gene: TRBJ2-1; V gene: TRBV6-6; CDR3 protein: ASSYDRGNEQF